This T cell receptor beta chain was recovered during a study of cytomegalovirus exposure and HLA in healthy donors. Study observations and caveats: The study flagged 150 to 200 TCR beta chains as cytomegalovirus-associated. The study reported that TCR beta sequences accurately predicted HLA-A and HLA-B alleles in most subjects.

The PCR ran on 60 Vbeta and 13 Jbeta primers. Generated by immunoSEQ multiplex PCR, the TCRdb table keeps only in-frame clones and is missing some. The sample lists 55,000 to 80,000 clones, 65% to 70% occurring once. A word on this clone: Its specificity is not known.

V lost 0 bases and J lost 2, with 18 bases in between. Germline V lookup: CDR1 LGHNA, CDR2 YNFKEQ. This CDR3 has 18 amino acids. This clonotype was obtained from a woman aged 30 to 39 in good health and CMV-seronegative. Sequenced material: PBMCs. This chain links TRBV4-2 with TRBJ2-3; perhaps TRBD2 as D (5 bases). Here the CDR3 reads CASSQDPPDSSFTDTQYF. The CDR3 coding sequence is TGTGCCAGCAGCCAAGACCCGCCGGACTCCTCCTTCACAGATACGCAGTATTTT.